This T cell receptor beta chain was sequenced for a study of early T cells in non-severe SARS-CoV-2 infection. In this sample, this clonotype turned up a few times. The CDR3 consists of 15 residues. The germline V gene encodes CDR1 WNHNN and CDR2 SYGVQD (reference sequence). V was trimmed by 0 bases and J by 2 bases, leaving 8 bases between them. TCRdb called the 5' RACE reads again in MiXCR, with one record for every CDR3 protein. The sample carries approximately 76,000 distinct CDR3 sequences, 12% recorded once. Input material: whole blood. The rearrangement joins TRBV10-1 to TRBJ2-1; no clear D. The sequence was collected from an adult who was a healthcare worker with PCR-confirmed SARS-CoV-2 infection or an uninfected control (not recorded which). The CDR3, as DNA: TGCGCCAGCAGTGAGTCTGGCCAAGCCTACAATGAGCAGTTCTTC. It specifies CASSESGQAYNEQFF.